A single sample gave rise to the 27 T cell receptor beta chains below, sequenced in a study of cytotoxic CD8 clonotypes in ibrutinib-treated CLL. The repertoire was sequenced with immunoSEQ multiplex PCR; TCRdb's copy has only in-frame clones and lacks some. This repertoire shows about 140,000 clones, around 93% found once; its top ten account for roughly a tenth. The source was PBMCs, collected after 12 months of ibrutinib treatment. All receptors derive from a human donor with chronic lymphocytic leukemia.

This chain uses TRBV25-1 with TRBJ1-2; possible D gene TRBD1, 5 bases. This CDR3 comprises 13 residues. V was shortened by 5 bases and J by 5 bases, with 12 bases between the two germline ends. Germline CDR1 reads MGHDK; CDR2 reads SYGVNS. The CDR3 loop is CASSTGTVYGYTF. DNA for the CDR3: TGTGCCAGCAGTACCGGGACGGTGTATGGCTACACCTTC.

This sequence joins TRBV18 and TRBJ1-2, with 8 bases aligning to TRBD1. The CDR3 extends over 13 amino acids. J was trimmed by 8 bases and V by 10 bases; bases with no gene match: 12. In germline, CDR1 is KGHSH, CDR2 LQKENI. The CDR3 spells CATQKQGVEGYTF. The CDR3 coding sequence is TGTGCCACCCAAAAACAGGGGGTGGAAGGCTACACCTTC.

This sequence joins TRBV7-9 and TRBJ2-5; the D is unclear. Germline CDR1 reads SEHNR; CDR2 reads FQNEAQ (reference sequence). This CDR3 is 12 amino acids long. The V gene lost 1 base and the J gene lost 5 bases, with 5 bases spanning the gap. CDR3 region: CASSLVTETQYF. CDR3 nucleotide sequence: TGTGCCAGCAGCTTAGTAACGGAGACCCAGTACTTC. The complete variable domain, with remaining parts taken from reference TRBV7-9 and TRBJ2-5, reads DTGVSQNPRHKITKRGQNVTFRCDPISEHNRLYWYRQTLGQGPEFLTYFQNEAQLEKSRLLSDRFSAERPKGSFSTLEIQRTEQGDSAMYLCASSLVTETQYFGPGTRLLVL.

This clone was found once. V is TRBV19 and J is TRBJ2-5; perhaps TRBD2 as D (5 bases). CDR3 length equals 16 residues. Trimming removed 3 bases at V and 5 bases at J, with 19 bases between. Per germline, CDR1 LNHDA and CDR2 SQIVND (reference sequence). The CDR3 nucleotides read TGTGCCAGTAGTATCAAAGAGGACTGGAATACGGAGACCCAGTACTTC. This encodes CASSIKEDWNTETQYF.

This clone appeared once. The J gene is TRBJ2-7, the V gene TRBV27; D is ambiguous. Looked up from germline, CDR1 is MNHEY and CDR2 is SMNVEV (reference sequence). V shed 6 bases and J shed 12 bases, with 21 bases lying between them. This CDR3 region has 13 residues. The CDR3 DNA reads TGTGCCAGCAGCCGGCCCGAAGATGTATATCGGTACTTC. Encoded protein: CASSRPEDVYRYF.

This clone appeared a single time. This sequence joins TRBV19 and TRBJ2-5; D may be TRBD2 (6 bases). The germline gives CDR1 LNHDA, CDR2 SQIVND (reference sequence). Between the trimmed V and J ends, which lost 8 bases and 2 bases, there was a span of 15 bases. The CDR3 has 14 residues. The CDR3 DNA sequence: TGTGCCAGTTCTCGGACGGAGGGTCAAGAGACCCAGTACTTC. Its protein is CASSRTEGQETQYF.

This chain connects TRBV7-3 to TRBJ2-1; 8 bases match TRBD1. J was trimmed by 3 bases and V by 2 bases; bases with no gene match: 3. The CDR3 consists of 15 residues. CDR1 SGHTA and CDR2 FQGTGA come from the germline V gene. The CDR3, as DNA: TGTGCCAGCAGCTTAGAGGACAGGGTCTACAATGAGCAGTTCTTC. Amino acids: CASSLEDRVYNEQFF.

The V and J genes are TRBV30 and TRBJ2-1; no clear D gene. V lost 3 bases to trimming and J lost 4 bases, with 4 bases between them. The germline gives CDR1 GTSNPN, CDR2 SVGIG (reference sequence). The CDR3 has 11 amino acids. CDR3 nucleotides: TGTGCCTGGAGGGGGTACAATGAGCAGTTCTTC. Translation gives CAWRGYNEQFF. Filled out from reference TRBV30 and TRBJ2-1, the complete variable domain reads SQTIHQWPATLVQPVGSPLSLECTVEGTSNPNLYWYRQAAGRGLQLLFYSVGIGQISSEVPQNLSASRPQDRQFILSSKKLLLSDSGFYLCAWRGYNEQFFGPGTRLTVL.

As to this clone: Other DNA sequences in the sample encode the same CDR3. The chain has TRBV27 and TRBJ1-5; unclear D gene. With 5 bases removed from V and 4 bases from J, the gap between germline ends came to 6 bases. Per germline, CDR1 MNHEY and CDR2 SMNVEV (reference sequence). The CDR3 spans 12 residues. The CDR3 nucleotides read TGTGCCAGCAGTCCATCTAATCAGCCCCAGCATTTT. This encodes CASSPSNQPQHF.

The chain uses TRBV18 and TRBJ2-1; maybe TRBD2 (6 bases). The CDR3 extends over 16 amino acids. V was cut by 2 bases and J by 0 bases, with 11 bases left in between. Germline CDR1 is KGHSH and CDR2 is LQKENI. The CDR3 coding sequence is TGTGCCAGCTCACCAGGCGCGGGAAACTCCTACAATGAGCAGTTCTTC. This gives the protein CASSPGAGNSYNEQFF.

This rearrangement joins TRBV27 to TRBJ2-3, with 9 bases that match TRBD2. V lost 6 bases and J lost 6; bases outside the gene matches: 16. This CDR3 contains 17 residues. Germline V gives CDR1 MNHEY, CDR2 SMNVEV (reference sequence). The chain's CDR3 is CASRDTPGLARDDTQYF. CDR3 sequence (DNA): TGTGCCAGCAGGGACACACCGGGACTAGCAAGGGATGATACGCAGTATTTT.

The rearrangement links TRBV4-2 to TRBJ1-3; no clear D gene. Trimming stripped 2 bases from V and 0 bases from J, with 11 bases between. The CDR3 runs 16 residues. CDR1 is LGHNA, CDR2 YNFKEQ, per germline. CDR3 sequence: CASSQTTDLSGNTIYF. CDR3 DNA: TGTGCCAGCAGCCAAACAACAGATCTCTCTGGAAACACCATATATTTT.

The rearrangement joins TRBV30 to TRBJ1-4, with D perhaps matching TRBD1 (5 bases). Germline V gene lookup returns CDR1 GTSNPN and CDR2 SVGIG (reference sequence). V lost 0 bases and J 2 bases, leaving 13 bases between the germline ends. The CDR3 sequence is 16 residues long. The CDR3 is CAWSVRRGITNEKLFF. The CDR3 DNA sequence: TGTGCCTGGAGTGTAAGAAGGGGAATTACTAATGAAAAACTGTTTTTT. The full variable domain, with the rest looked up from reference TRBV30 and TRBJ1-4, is SQTIHQWPATLVQPVGSPLSLECTVEGTSNPNLYWYRQAAGRGLQLLFYSVGIGQISSEVPQNLSASRPQDRQFILSSKKLLLSDSGFYLCAWSVRRGITNEKLFFGSGTQLSVL.

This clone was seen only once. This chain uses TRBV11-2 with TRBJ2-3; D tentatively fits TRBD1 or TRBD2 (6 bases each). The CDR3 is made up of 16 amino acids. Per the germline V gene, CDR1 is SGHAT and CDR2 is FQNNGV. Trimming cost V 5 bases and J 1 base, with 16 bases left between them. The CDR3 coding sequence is TGTGCCAGCAGCCCAGGGGCGGGGCCGGGCACAGATACGCAGTATTTT. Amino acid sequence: CASSPGAGPGTDTQYF.

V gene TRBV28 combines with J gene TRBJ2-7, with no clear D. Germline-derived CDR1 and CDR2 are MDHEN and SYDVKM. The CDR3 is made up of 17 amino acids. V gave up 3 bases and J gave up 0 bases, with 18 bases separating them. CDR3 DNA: TGTGCCAGCAGTTTCGGCACAGACTCAGCAAACTCCTACGAGCAGTACTTC. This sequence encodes CASSFGTDSANSYEQYF. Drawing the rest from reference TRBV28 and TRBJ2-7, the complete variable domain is DVKVTQSSRYLVKRTGEKVFLECVQDMDHENMFWYRQDPGLGLRLIYFSYDVKMKEKGDIPEGYSVSREKKERFSLILESASTNQTSMYLCASSFGTDSANSYEQYFGPGTRLTVT.

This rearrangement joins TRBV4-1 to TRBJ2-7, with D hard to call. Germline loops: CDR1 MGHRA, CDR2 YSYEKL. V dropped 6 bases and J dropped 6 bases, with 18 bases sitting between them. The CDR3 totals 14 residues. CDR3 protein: CASSADPSRFEQYF. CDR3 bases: TGCGCCAGCAGTGCCGACCCATCACGGTTCGAGCAGTACTTC.

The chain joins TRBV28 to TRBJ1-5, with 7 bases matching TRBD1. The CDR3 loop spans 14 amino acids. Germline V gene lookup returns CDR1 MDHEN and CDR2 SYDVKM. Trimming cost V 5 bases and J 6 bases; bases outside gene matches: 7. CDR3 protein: CASSQGQEVQPQHF. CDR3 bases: TGTGCCAGCAGTCAAGGACAGGAGGTTCAGCCCCAGCATTTT.

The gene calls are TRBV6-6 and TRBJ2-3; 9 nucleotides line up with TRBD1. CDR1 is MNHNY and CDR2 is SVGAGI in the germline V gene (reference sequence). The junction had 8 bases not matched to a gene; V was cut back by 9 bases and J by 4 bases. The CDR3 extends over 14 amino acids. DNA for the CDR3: TGTGCCAGTATATACAGGGGGCTGGCAGATACGCAGTATTTT. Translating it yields CASIYRGLADTQYF.

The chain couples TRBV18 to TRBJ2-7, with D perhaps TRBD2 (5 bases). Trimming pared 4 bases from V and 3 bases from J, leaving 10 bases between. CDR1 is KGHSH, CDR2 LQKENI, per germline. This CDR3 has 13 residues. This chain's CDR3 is CASSQEGGYEQYF. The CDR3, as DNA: TGTGCCAGCTCACAAGAGGGTGGCTACGAGCAGTACTTC.

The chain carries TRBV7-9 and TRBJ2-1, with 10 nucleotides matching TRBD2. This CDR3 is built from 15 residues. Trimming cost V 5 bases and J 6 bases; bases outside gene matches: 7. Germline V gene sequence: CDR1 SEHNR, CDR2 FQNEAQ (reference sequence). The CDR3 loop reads CASSRTSGTSNEQFF. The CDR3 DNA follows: TGTGCCAGCAGCCGTACTAGCGGGACCTCCAATGAGCAGTTCTTC.

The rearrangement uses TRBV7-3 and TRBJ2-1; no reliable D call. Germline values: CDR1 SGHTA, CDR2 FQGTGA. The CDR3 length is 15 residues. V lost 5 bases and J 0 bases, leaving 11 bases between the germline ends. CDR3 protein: CASSPSRISYNEQFF. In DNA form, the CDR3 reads TGTGCCAGCAGCCCGAGCCGTATCTCCTACAATGAGCAGTTCTTC.

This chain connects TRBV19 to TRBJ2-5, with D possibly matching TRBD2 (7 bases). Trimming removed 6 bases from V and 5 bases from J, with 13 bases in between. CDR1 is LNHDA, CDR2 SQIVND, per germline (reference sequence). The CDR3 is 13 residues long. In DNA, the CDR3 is TGTGCCAGTAGGGGAGGGGGATTGGAGACCCAGTACTTC. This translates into CASRGGGLETQYF.

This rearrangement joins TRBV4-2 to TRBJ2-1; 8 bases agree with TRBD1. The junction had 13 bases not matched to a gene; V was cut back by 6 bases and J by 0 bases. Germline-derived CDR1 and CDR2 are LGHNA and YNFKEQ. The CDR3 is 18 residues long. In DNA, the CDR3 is TGTGCCAGCAGTCACACAGGGGGATGGCAGAGCTCCTACAATGAGCAGTTCTTC. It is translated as CASSHTGGWQSSYNEQFF.

The CDR3 coding sequence is TGTGCCAGTGGTGTAGCTGGAGAGACCCAGTACTTC. This encodes CASGVAGETQYF. This chain links TRBV19 with TRBJ2-5; D is ambiguous. The CDR3 consists of 12 residues. The V gene lost 8 bases and the J gene lost 4 bases, with 11 bases spanning the gap. The V gene's germline CDR1 is LNHDA and CDR2 SQIVND (reference sequence).

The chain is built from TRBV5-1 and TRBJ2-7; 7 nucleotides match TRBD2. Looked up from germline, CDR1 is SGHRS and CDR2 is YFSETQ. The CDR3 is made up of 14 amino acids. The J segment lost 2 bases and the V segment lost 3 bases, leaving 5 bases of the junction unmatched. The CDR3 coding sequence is TGCGCCAGCAGCTCGACCGGGACTACCTACGAGCAGTACTTC. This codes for CASSSTGTTYEQYF.

CDR3 nucleotides: TGTGCCAGCAGCGTCGGACTAGCGGGAGGGATCAACACCGGGGAGCTGTTTTTT. It encodes CASSVGLAGGINTGELFF. The V gene is TRBV9, the J gene TRBJ2-2; 15 bases are shared with TRBD2. Germline-derived CDR1 and CDR2 are SGDLS and YYNGEE. The CDR3 covers 18 residues. Losses at the gene ends were 2 bases for V and 2 bases for J; bases not matched to a gene: 4.

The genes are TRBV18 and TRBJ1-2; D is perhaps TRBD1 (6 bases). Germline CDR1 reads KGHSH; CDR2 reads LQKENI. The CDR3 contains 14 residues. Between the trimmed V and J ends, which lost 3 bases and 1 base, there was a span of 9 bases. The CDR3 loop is CASSPQGLNYGYTF. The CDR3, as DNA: TGTGCCAGCTCACCCCAGGGGCTTAACTATGGCTACACCTTC.